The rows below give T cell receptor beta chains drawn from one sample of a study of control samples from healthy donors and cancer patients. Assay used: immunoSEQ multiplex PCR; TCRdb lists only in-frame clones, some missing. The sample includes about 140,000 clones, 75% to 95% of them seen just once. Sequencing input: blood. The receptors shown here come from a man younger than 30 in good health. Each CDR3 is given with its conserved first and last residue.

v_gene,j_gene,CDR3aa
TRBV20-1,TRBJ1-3,CSASQGTGNTIYF
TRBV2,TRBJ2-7,CASLGDSIHEQYF
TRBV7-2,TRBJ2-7,CASSLGDRIGGFFEQYF
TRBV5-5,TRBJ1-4,CASAGAPTNEKLFF
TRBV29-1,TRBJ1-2,CSVEGYEGYTF
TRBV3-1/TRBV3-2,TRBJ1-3,CASSQVDGGSSGNTIYF
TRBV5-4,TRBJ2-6,CASSLGQRSGANVLTF
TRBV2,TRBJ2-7,CASRSSGGRDEQYF
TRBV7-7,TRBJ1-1,CASSLTSNTEAFF
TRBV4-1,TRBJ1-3,CASSRRQILDSGNTIYF
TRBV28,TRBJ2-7,CASSLFRTGAYEQYF
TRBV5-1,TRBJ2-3,CASSLKNVGDTQYF
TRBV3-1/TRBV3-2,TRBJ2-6,CASSQDISGANVLTF
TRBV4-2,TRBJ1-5,CASSQDLTGHQPQHF
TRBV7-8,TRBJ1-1,CASSTPPGTRNTEAFF
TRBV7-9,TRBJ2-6,CASSSLDRSFSGANVLTF
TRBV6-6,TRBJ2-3,CASSFYGEEADTQYF
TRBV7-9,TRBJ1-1,CASSPEGQINTEAFF
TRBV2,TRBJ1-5,CASTQGNQPQHF
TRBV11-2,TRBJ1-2,CASSLAGTGGPSYTF
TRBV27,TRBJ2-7,CASSFGTVGYEQYF
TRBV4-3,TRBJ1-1,CASSQETGGGTEAFF
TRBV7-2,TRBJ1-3,CASSLGVPGGGNTIYF
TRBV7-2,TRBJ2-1,CASSLDGGTYNEQFF
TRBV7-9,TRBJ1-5,CASSLQGARNQPQHF
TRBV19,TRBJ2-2,CASSISSAVRTGELFF
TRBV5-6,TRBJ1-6,CASSRGLGNSPLHF
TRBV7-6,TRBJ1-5,CASSSWLGGQGGGQPQHF
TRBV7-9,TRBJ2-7,CASSFVIAEQYF
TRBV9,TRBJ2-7,CASSVEGGTPFYEQYF
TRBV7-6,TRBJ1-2,CASSLEPTGDGYGYTF
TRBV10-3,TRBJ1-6,CAISQRGTDNSPLHF
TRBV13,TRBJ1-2,CASSLSGRDGYTF
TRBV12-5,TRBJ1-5,CASGGDSHQPQHF
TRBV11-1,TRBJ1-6,CASKWQPNSPLHF
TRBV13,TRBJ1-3,CASSLMVYQGDSGNTIYF
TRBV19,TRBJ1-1,CASRSGMNTEAFF
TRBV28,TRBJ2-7,CASSLMTGSTYEQYF
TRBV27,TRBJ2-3,CASSLQGYPTDTQYF
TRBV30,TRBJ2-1,CAWSVRPAGGLLHNEQFF
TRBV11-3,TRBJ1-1,CASSPGTERGSEAFF
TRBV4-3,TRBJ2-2,CASSLGGRVGTGELFF
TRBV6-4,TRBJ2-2,CASKALAGANTGELFF
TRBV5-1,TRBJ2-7,CASSLWGGGDISYEQYF
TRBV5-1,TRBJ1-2,CASSSGEGDGYTF
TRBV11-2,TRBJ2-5,CASSSGPTGAETQYF
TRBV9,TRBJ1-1,CASSGGENTEAFF
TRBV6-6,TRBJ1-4,CASSPTGVGATNEKLFF
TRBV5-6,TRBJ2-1,CASSLRSSGGSSYNEQFF
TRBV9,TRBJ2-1,CASSVVGGSYNEQFF
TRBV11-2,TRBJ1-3,CASSLVFLGSGNTIYF
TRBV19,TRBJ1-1,CASSRQGTEAFF
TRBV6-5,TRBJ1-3,CASGRVGNTIYF
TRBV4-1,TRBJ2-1,CASSPPKLGEQFF
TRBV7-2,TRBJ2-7,CASSLSVGSYEQYF
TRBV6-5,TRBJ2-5,CASSLLGDNQETQYF